This T cell receptor beta chain emerged from a study of early T cells in non-severe SARS-CoV-2 infection. Study-level background: Chains stayed unpaired after sequencing of bulk RNA from unsorted whole blood.

Researchers tagged individual cDNA molecules with unique molecular identifiers. TCRdb used MiXCR to reprocess the 5' RACE reads, holding one entry per CDR3 protein. The sample carries fewer than 35,000 distinct CDR3 sequences, over 9% recorded once. Germline CDR1 ENHRY, CDR2 SYGVKD. This CDR3 has 12 amino acids. Trimming took 9 bases from V and 6 from J, leaving 12 bases between them. This clonotype was recorded at least ten times. This chain connects TRBV10-3 to TRBJ1-5; tentative D call: TRBD1 (6 bases). The receptor was isolated from an adult who was a healthcare worker with PCR-confirmed SARS-CoV-2 infection or an uninfected control (not recorded which). The sequenced sample consisted of whole blood. The CDR3 reads CAIGGASQPQHF. CDR3 bases: TGTGCCATTGGGGGCGCGAGTCAGCCCCAGCATTTT.